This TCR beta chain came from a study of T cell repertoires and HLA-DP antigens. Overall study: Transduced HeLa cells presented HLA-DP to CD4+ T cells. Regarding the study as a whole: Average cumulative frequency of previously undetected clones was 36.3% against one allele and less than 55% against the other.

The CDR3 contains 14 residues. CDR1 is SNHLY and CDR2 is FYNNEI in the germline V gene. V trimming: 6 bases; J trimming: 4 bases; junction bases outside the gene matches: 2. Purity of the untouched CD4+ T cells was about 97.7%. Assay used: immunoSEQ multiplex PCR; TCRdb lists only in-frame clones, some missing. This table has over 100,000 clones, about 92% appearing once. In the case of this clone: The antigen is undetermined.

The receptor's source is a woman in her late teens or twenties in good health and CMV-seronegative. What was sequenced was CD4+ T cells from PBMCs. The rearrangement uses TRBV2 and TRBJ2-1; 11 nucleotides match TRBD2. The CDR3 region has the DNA TGTGCCAGCAGCCGGACTAGCGGGTACAATGAGCAGTTCTTC. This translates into CASSRTSGYNEQFF.